The 17 T cell receptor beta chains listed next were all sequenced from one sample in a study of Ad26.COV2.S vaccination and SARS-CoV-2 variants. Data came from immunoSEQ multiplex PCR; TCRdb stores just in-frame clones and leaves some out. This table has 380,000 or so clones, about four fifths appearing once. Treatment described: 15 to 20 received Ad26.COV2.S at low or high dose, single or two shots; several received placebo; per-sample allocation not given. Day 63 after the first vaccine or placebo injection was the time point for sampling. The sequencing used peripheral blood, collected in a trial of Ad26.COV2.S vaccine versus placebo. The receptors were gathered from a person aged 18 to 59 who received the Ad26.COV2.S COVID-19 vaccine or a placebo.

This clone was found once. The rearrangement uses TRBV7-2 and TRBJ2-3, with TRBD2 identical over 14 bases. V was pared by 2 bases and J by 3 bases, with 7 bases of the junction left unmatched. The CDR3 is 18 residues long. CDR1 is SGHTA, CDR2 FQGNSA, per germline. CDR3 in DNA: TGTGCCAGCAGCTTAATTAGGGGGACTAGCGGGGGAACAGATACGCAGTATTTT. Its protein product is CASSLIRGTSGGTDTQYF.

This CDR3 is CASSLHGQTEAFF. The CDR3 DNA follows: TGCGCCAGCAGCCTCCACGGACAGACTGAAGCTTTCTTT. The J gene is TRBJ1-1, the V gene TRBV4-3, with a weak D call TRBD1 (6 bases). Germline V gene lookup returns CDR1 LGHNA and CDR2 YSLEER. V shed 4 bases and J shed 5 bases, with 11 bases lying between them. There are 13 residues in the CDR3.

J is TRBJ2-1 and V is TRBV18; 7 bases line up with TRBD2. The germline V gene encodes CDR1 KGHSH and CDR2 LQKENI. Losses at the gene ends were 6 bases for V and 2 bases for J; bases not matched to a gene: 10. This CDR3 has 16 residues. CDR3 loop: CASSQYGAGTYNEQFF. The CDR3 DNA is TGTGCCAGCTCTCAATACGGAGCGGGAACCTACAATGAGCAGTTCTTC.

This chain connects TRBV15 to TRBJ2-1, with TRBD1 matching 10 bases. The CDR3 extends over 15 amino acids. Trimming took 1 base from V and 8 from J; bases not matched to a gene: 5. The germline V gene encodes CDR1 LNHNV and CDR2 YYDKDF (reference sequence). CDR3 sequence (DNA): TGTGCCACCAGCAGAGCGGGACAGGGGCTTCATGAGCAGTTCTTC. It codes for CATSRAGQGLHEQFF.

V gene TRBV5-1 combines with J gene TRBJ2-7; 7 nucleotides align to TRBD1. With 3 bases clipped from V and 2 bases from J, the junction kept 8 bases outside the gene matches. This CDR3 has 15 residues. Germline CDR1 and CDR2: SGHRS and YFSETQ. CDR3 nucleotides: TGCGCCAGCAGCTCTACCCCGGGACAGACCTACGAGCAGTACTTC. This encodes CASSSTPGQTYEQYF.

This chain links TRBV11-2 with TRBJ1-4; possibly TRBD1 for D (5 bases). The CDR3 loop spans 16 amino acids. The germline V gene has CDR1 SGHAT and CDR2 FQNNGV. V shed 5 bases and J shed 0 bases, with 13 bases lying between them. Written as DNA, the CDR3 is TGTGCCAGCAGCCTAAGACAGTTTGCAACTAATGAAAAACTGTTTTTT. Its protein is CASSLRQFATNEKLFF. The full variable domain, rest sourced from reference TRBV11-2 and TRBJ1-4, is EAGVAQSPRYKIIEKRQSVAFWCNPISGHATLYWYQQILGQGPKLLIQFQNNGVVDDSQLPKDRFSAERLKGVDSTLKIQPAKLEDSAVYLCASSLRQFATNEKLFFGSGTQLSVL.

J is TRBJ1-1 and V is TRBV9; tentative D call: TRBD1 (6 bases). The CDR3 totals 15 residues. The V gene lost 0 bases and the J gene lost 0 bases, with 9 bases spanning the gap. Germline CDR1 is SGDLS and CDR2 is YYNGEE. The CDR3 sequence is CASSVGQGMNTEAFF. The DNA for the CDR3 is TGTGCCAGCAGCGTAGGGCAGGGGATGAACACTGAAGCTTTCTTT.

The gene calls are TRBV12-3 or TRBV12-4 and TRBJ1-1; no clear D gene. Trimming took off 3 bases at V and 5 bases at J, with 10 bases between the two ends. This CDR3 is 13 amino acids long. The CDR3 sequence is CASSFRPGTEAFF. The CDR3 DNA reads TGTGCCAGCAGTTTCCGACCTGGAACTGAAGCTTTCTTT.

The count of this clone is one. This chain links TRBV10-3 with TRBJ2-3; 10 bases fit TRBD1. From germline, CDR1 is ENHRY and CDR2 SYGVKD. The CDR3 covers 17 residues. With 10 bases clipped from V and 5 bases from J, the junction kept 18 bases outside the gene matches. The CDR3, as DNA: TGTGCCACCCGGGACAGGGGTCGAGGGGGTAACTTAGATACGCAGTATTTT. Translating it yields CATRDRGRGGNLDTQYF.

Comment on this clone: An end of the junction does not agree with germline; a read error may underlie this. The rearrangement joins TRBV5-6 to TRBJ2-5; TRBD2 aligns across 10 bases. The CDR3 is made up of 14 amino acids. Germline assignment: CDR1 SGHDT and CDR2 YYEEEE. DNA of the CDR3: TGTGCCAGCAGCTCAGCGGGGGGGCAAGGGACCCAGTACTTC. Translating it yields CASSSAGGQGTQYF.

The genes are TRBV5-1 and TRBJ2-7; the match to TRBD1 covers 7 bases. Germline loops: CDR1 SGHRS, CDR2 YFSETQ. Germline trimming cut 4 bases from V and 3 bases from J; bases unmatched to any gene: 4. This CDR3 spans 13 amino acids. CDR3 region: CASSEDRYYEQYF. The CDR3 region has the DNA TGCGCCAGCAGCGAGGACAGGTACTACGAGCAGTACTTC.

The V and J genes are TRBV6-4 and TRBJ2-1; 14 bases are shared with TRBD2. The junction had 12 bases not matched to a gene; V was cut back by 2 bases and J by 9 bases. The CDR3 totals 18 residues. The V gene's germline CDR1 is MRHNA and CDR2 SNTAGT. DNA for the CDR3: TGTGCCAGCAGTGACGCCGAAATGACTAGCGGGAGGGCGGGTGAGCAGTTCTTC. It translates to CASSDAEMTSGRAGEQFF.

V and J are TRBV19 and TRBJ2-5; possible D gene TRBD1, 8 bases. Germline V gene sequence: CDR1 LNHDA, CDR2 SQIVND (reference sequence). The ends were cut back, 7 bases at V and 5 bases at J, with 14 bases in the middle. The CDR3 consists of 13 residues. The CDR3 sequence is CASKQGGVETQYF. As DNA, the CDR3 is TGTGCCAGTAAACAGGGGGGGGTTGAGACCCAGTACTTC. The complete variable domain, with remaining parts taken from reference TRBV19 and TRBJ2-5, reads DGGITQSPKYLFRKEGQNVTLSCEQNLNHDAMYWYRQDPGQGLRLIYYSQIVNDFQKGDIAEGYSVSREKKESFPLTVTSAQKNPTAFYLCASKQGGVETQYFGPGTRLLVL.

The chain is built from TRBV7-3 and TRBJ2-3; 10 bases line up with TRBD2. CDR1 and CDR2 from the germline V gene are SGHTA and FQGTGA. CDR3 length: 16 residues. Germline trimming cut 5 bases from V and 5 bases from J; bases unmatched to any gene: 10. The CDR3 bases are TGTGCCAGCAGCGGGGCGGGGTCTAGCGGGAGAGATACGCAGTATTTT. Protein product: CASSGAGSSGRDTQYF.

The gene calls are TRBV29-1 and TRBJ1-3; D is uncertain. Germline values: CDR1 SQVTM, CDR2 ANQGSEA. V gave up 7 bases and J gave up 0 bases, with 16 bases separating them. This CDR3 is built from 15 residues. CDR3 sequence: CSAVTDPHSGNTIYF. CDR3 in DNA: TGCAGCGCTGTGACGGACCCACACTCTGGAAACACCATATATTTT. Based on the CDR3 plus reference TRBV29-1 and TRBJ1-3, the full variable domain is SAVISQKPSRDICQRGTSLTIQCQVDSQVTMMFWYRQQPGQSLTLIATANQGSEATYESGFVIDKFPISRPNLTFSTLTVSNMSPEDSSIYLCSAVTDPHSGNTIYFGEGSWLTVV.

This chain connects TRBV18 to TRBJ1-2; 8 bases agree with TRBD1. This CDR3 is built from 16 residues. Per the germline V gene, CDR1 is KGHSH and CDR2 is LQKENI. The ends lost 6 bases at V and 6 bases at J; junction bases unmatched: 15. The CDR3 is CASSIKQGALKDGYTF. The CDR3 DNA reads TGTGCCAGCTCCATAAAGCAGGGGGCGCTTAAGGATGGCTACACCTTC. Looking up the rest from reference TRBV18 and TRBJ1-2 gives the full variable domain: NAGVMQNPRHLVRRRGQEARLRCSPMKGHSHVYWYRQLPEEGLKFMVYLQKENIIDESGMPKERFSAEFPKEGPSILRIQQVVRGDSAAYFCASSIKQGALKDGYTFGSGTRLTVV.

The gene calls are TRBV19 and TRBJ1-3; D is undetermined. Trimming removed 7 bases at V and 0 bases at J, with 16 bases between. The CDR3 has 16 amino acids. The V gene's germline CDR1 is LNHDA and CDR2 SQIVND (reference sequence). The CDR3 loop reads CASNWEPLSSGNTIYF. The CDR3 nucleotides are TGTGCCAGTAATTGGGAACCTTTGAGCTCTGGAAACACCATATATTTT.